The TCR beta chain described here comes from a study of B cell selection in AIRE deficiency. Regulatory T cells were sorted as CD4+CD25hiCD127low/negative cells. In germline, CDR1 is GTSNPN, CDR2 SVGIG (reference sequence). The length of the CDR3 is 15 residues. The V gene lost 0 bases and the J gene lost 1 base, with 9 bases spanning the gap. Original analysis: Treg pools: roughly 5.8x10^4 distinct patient, some 1x10^5 donor TCRbeta sequences. Produced via immunoSEQ multiplex PCR; TCRdb's table is partial and in-frame only. The V and J calls and the clone size are those of that table, but D and trimming were determined from the DNA. The table records tens of thousands of clones, less than 95% of them present only once.

This TCR was sampled from a human donor with AIRE deficiency. The V call is TRBV30, the J call TRBJ2-2; the D gene is possibly TRBD2 (5 bases). The specimen was Tregs sorted from PBMCs. The CDR3 coding sequence is TGTGCCTGGAGTGTACTGGGGAGGAACACCGGGGAGCTGTTTTTT. Translating gives CAWSVLGRNTGELFF.